These 29 T cell receptor beta chains were all obtained from the same sample, sequenced in a study of T cells after yellow fever vaccination. TCRdb re-analysed the 5' RACE reads in MiXCR, keeping a single row per CDR3 protein. The sample holds 450,000 to 600,000 distinct CDR3 sequences, about a sixth seen once. This material consisted of PBMCs, taken less than 6 days after the first yellow fever vaccination. All receptors derive from a man between 18 and 29 years old who received the YFV17D yellow fever vaccine.

This clonotype has a count of ten or more. The chain uses TRBV4-1 and TRBJ1-5; D is unresolved. The CDR3 sequence is 15 residues long. The V end lost 8 bases, the J end lost 0 bases, and 14 bases lay between the germline ends. Per germline, CDR1 MGHRA and CDR2 YSYEKL. CDR3 sequence: CASSLGGYSNQPQHF. The CDR3 DNA sequence: TGCGCCAGCTCTCTGGGCGGGTATAGCAATCAGCCCCAGCATTTT.

The J gene is TRBJ2-2, the V gene TRBV5-1; D unclear. Trimming stripped 4 bases from V and 1 base from J, with 11 bases between. CDR3 length: 15 residues. Germline V gives CDR1 SGHRS, CDR2 YFSETQ. The CDR3 region has the DNA TGCGCCAGCAGCACTACGCGACAGAACACCGGGGAGCTGTTTTTT. Amino acid sequence: CASSTTRQNTGELFF.

At least ten counts were recorded for this clonotype. The V and J genes are TRBV20-1 and TRBJ2-1, with D maybe TRBD2 (6 bases). Germline-derived CDR1 and CDR2 are DFQATT and SNEGSKA (reference sequence). V dropped 6 bases and J dropped 9 bases, with 18 bases sitting between them. This CDR3 is built from 13 residues. The CDR3 coding sequence is TGCAGTGCCCCCCTAGCGTCCGTGGGTGAGCAGTTCTTC. Translation gives CSAPLASVGEQFF.

V gene TRBV5-1 combines with J gene TRBJ1-1; perhaps TRBD1 as D (5 bases). Trimming pared 0 bases from V and 4 bases from J, leaving 7 bases between. Germline CDR1 and CDR2: SGHRS and YFSETQ. There are 13 residues in the CDR3. CDR3 loop: CASSLGQLTEAFF. The CDR3 bases are TGCGCCAGCAGCTTGGGACAGCTCACTGAAGCTTTCTTT. The full variable domain, its missing parts supplied by reference TRBV5-1 and TRBJ1-1, is KAGVTQTPRYLIKTRGQQVTLSCSPISGHRSVSWYQQTPGQGLQFLFEYFSETQRNKGNFPGRFSGRQFSNSRSEMNVSTLELGDSALYLCASSLGQLTEAFFGQGTRLTVV.

The sample holds a few counts of this clonotype. A junction boundary mismatches the germline segment, possibly from a read error. The DNA for the CDR3 is TGTGCCAGCAGCGTAACGGGACTAATAGGCACCACAGATACGCAGTATTTT. Protein product: CASSVTGLIGTTDTQYF. The chain is built from TRBV7-3 and TRBJ2-3, with 7 bases fitting TRBD2. The length of the CDR3 is 17 residues. Germline lookup yields CDR1 SGHTA and CDR2 FQGTGA.

V is TRBV7-2 and J is TRBJ2-2, with 9 bases matching TRBD1. Trimming removed 8 bases from V and 4 bases from J; junction bases left unmatched: 8. This CDR3 has 15 amino acids. Germline V gene data show CDR1 as SGHTA and CDR2 as FQGNSA. CDR3 DNA: TGTGCCAGCTCCCCGGGACAGGGTACCACCGGGGAGCTGTTTTTT. Translation: CASSPGQGTTGELFF.

This chain connects TRBV5-1 to TRBJ2-7; D might be TRBD1 (5 bases). From germline, CDR1 is SGHRS and CDR2 YFSETQ. Trimming took off 0 bases at V and 3 bases at J, with 13 bases between the two ends. There are 15 residues in the CDR3. The CDR3 loop is CASSLGAGMVYEQYF. CDR3 nucleotides: TGCGCCAGCAGCTTGGGGGCAGGGATGGTCTACGAGCAGTACTTC.

This clonotype was observed a few times. The chain combines TRBV27 with TRBJ2-7; D call uncertain. This CDR3 spans 14 amino acids. The V and J ends lost 2 bases and 3 bases respectively, with 11 bases between them. In germline, CDR1 is MNHEY, CDR2 SMNVEV (reference sequence). In DNA form, the CDR3 reads TGTGCCAGCAGTTTACCGGCAGGCCACTACGAGCAGTACGTC. Protein sequence: CASSLPAGHYEQYV.

The chain joins TRBV2 to TRBJ2-7, with TRBD2 matching 7 bases. V gave up 5 bases and J gave up 3 bases; unmatched junction bases: 1. There are 12 residues in the CDR3. Germline CDR1 and CDR2: SNHLY and FYNNEI. The CDR3 here is CASSRDYYEQYF. DNA of the CDR3: TGTGCCAGCAGTCGGGACTACTACGAGCAGTACTTC.

The chain has TRBV6-2 or TRBV6-3 and TRBJ2-7; 13 bases fit TRBD2. After removal of 6 bases from V and 6 bases from J, the junction contained 5 bases not matched to a gene. The length of the CDR3 is 14 residues. The germline V gene has CDR1 MNHEY and CDR2 SVGEGT. The chain's CDR3 is CASRTSGGSGEQYV. As DNA, the CDR3 is TGTGCCAGCAGGACTAGCGGGGGGTCCGGCGAGCAGTACGTC.

This clonotype was seen more than once but under ten times. The chain employs TRBV7-8 and TRBJ2-7; D remains unclear. Trimming took off 2 bases at V and 2 bases at J, with 7 bases between the two ends. The CDR3 consists of 13 residues. CDR1 is SGHVS and CDR2 is FQNEAQ in the germline V gene. The CDR3 nucleotides are TGTGCCAGCAGCTTAAGTCACCCCTACGAGCAGTACTTC. The encoded protein is CASSLSHPYEQYF.

CDR3 residues: CSARDGSGGNSPLHF. The CDR3 nucleotides read TGCAGTGCTAGAGACGGATCCGGGGGTAATTCACCCCTCCACTTT. V is TRBV20-1 and J is TRBJ1-6; possibly TRBD1 for D (5 bases). Between the trimmed V and J ends, which lost 0 bases and 6 bases, there was a span of 12 bases. CDR3 size: 15 residues. Germline lookup yields CDR1 DFQATT and CDR2 SNEGSKA (reference sequence).

The chain uses TRBV18 and TRBJ2-5; D not resolved. CDR1 and CDR2 from the germline V gene are KGHSH and LQKENI. The CDR3 runs 15 residues. The V gene lost 2 bases and the J gene lost 0 bases, with 10 bases spanning the gap. The CDR3 DNA is TGTGCCAGCTCACCAGTTTACAGTTACCAAGAGACCCAGTACTTC. Amino acid sequence: CASSPVYSYQETQYF.

This clonotype was counted many times. V usage is TRBV12-3 or TRBV12-4 and J usage is TRBJ1-3; D is ambiguous. The CDR3 is 14 amino acids. V lost 7 bases, J lost 0 bases, and 10 bases lay in between. CDR3 in DNA: TGTGCCAGCACCCCAAGGGTCTCTGGAAACACCATATATTTT. Translation gives CASTPRVSGNTIYF.

The chain carries TRBV19 and TRBJ2-7, with a possible D match to TRBD2 (6 bases). Trimming pared 5 bases from V and 4 bases from J, leaving 12 bases between. The CDR3 loop spans 13 amino acids. Germline assignment: CDR1 LNHDA and CDR2 SQIVND (reference sequence). CDR3 in DNA: TGTGCCAGTAGTCCCCAGGGACTTTACGAGCAGTACTTC. Translated: CASSPQGLYEQYF.

This clonotype has a count of ten or more. This chain links TRBV2 with TRBJ2-3; TRBD1 might be the D (6 bases). CDR3 length: 14 residues. Trimming cost V 10 bases and J 1 base, with 15 bases left between them. Germline V gene lookup returns CDR1 SNHLY and CDR2 FYNNEI. The CDR3 loop is CATEGGRGTDTQYF. The CDR3 DNA follows: TGTGCCACCGAAGGGGGAAGGGGCACAGATACGCAGTATTTT. The full variable domain, in which reference TRBV2 and TRBJ2-3 provide the parts outside the CDR3, is EPEVTQTPSHQVTQMGQEVILRCVPISNHLYFYWYRQILGQKVEFLVSFYNNEISEKSEIFDDQFSVERPDGSNFTLKIRSTKLEDSAMYFCATEGGRGTDTQYFGPGTRLTVL.

The V gene is TRBV3-1, the J gene TRBJ2-3, with D perhaps TRBD1 (7 bases). This CDR3 has 14 residues. Trimming stripped 2 bases from V and 4 bases from J, with 10 bases between. Germline loops: CDR1 LGHDT, CDR2 YNNKEL (reference sequence). CDR3 in DNA: TGTGCCAGCAGCCAACCAGGGGGGCCAGATACGCAGTATTTT. Translated: CASSQPGGPDTQYF.

The CDR3 here is CASTPRGRGGYEQFF. The CDR3 DNA reads as TGTGCCAGCACCCCACGAGGGCGGGGGGGATATGAGCAGTTCTTC. This chain links TRBV12-3 or TRBV12-4 with TRBJ2-1, with 9 positions matching TRBD2. CDR3 size: 15 residues. Germline trimming cut 7 bases from V and 8 bases from J; bases unmatched to any gene: 12.

The chain has TRBV6-1 and TRBJ2-4, with 7 nucleotides matching TRBD1. Germline trimming cut 8 bases from V and 3 bases from J; bases unmatched to any gene: 13. Germline CDR1 is MNHNS and CDR2 is SASEGT. The CDR3 is 16 amino acids. The CDR3 is CASRDSSLIGKNIQYF. The CDR3 DNA is TGTGCCAGCCGGGACAGCTCTTTAATAGGCAAAAACATTCAGTACTTC.

The chain is built from TRBV29-1 and TRBJ1-2; possible D gene TRBD1, 5 bases. CDR1 is SQVTM and CDR2 is ANQGSEA in the germline V gene. Trimming pared 6 bases from V and 4 bases from J, leaving 12 bases between. The CDR3 is made up of 12 amino acids. CDR3 sequence reads: CSVRSGPYGYTF. The CDR3 DNA reads TGCAGCGTCCGATCAGGGCCCTATGGCTACACCTTC.

This clonotype was recorded a few times. The gene calls are TRBV6-5 and TRBJ2-1, with D maybe TRBD2 (5 bases). The CDR3 covers 12 residues. The V gene lost 3 bases and the J gene lost 10 bases, with 10 bases spanning the gap. Germline assignment: CDR1 MNHEY and CDR2 SVGAGI. The CDR3 sequence: CASSYGSTEQFF. In DNA, the CDR3 is TGTGCCAGCAGTTATGGGAGCACCGAGCAGTTCTTC.

The rearrangement joins TRBV12-3 or TRBV12-4 to TRBJ1-5; D remains unclear. Trimming took 3 bases from V and 7 from J, leaving 7 bases between them. There are 12 residues in the CDR3. In DNA form, the CDR3 reads TGTGCCAGCAGTTTTTCCACCCAGCCCCAGCATTTT. Amino acid sequence: CASSFSTQPQHF.

This clonotype appeared many times. V is TRBV5-1 and J is TRBJ1-4; D gene uncertain. The germline V gene encodes CDR1 SGHRS and CDR2 YFSETQ. Trimming removed 0 bases at V and 0 bases at J, with 6 bases between. The length of the CDR3 is 15 residues. The CDR3 region is CASSLGQTTNEKLFF. The DNA for the CDR3 is TGCGCCAGCAGCTTGGGGCAGACAACTAATGAAAAACTGTTTTTT.

DNA for the CDR3: TGTGCCAGCAGCGACATCTCGGGGCAGGGGGCTGAAGCTTTCTTT. Its translation: CASSDISGQGAEAFF. The V gene is TRBV6-1, the J gene TRBJ1-1; 7 bases are a match to TRBD1. Germline V lookup: CDR1 MNHNS, CDR2 SASEGT. Germline trimming cut 6 bases from V and 6 bases from J; bases unmatched to any gene: 13. This CDR3 has 15 residues.

This clonotype was detected a few times. This chain links TRBV12-3 or TRBV12-4 with TRBJ2-5; D possibly matches TRBD1 or TRBD2 (5 bases each). V lost 7 bases and J 4 bases, leaving 16 bases between the germline ends. CDR3 length: 14 amino acids. The CDR3 is CASNDLGTGETQYF. CDR3 nucleotides: TGTGCCAGCAACGACTTGGGGACGGGAGAGACCCAGTACTTC.

This clonotype appeared a single time. V usage is TRBV11-2 and J usage is TRBJ2-3, with D perhaps matching TRBD1 (6 bases). The V gene's germline CDR1 is SGHAT and CDR2 FQNNGV. The length of the CDR3 is 13 residues. Trimming took 6 bases from V and 7 from J, leaving 14 bases between them. The chain's CDR3 is CASRMGATNTQYF. The CDR3 bases are TGTGCCAGCAGGATGGGGGCTACGAATACGCAGTATTTT.

The table lists this clonotype with a few counts. This chain joins TRBV20-1 and TRBJ2-2; D not resolved. The CDR3 is 14 residues long. CDR1 and CDR2 from the germline V gene are DFQATT and SNEGSKA (reference sequence). The ends were cut back, 0 bases at V and 6 bases at J, with 11 bases in the middle. CDR3 nucleotide sequence: TGCAGTGCTAGAGACGGGTCTGGGGCCGGGGAGCTGTTTTTT. This translates into CSARDGSGAGELFF.

The rearrangement links TRBV5-1 to TRBJ2-2, with D possibly being TRBD1 (6 bases). CDR1 SGHRS and CDR2 YFSETQ come from the germline V gene. Trimming pared 0 bases from V and 8 bases from J, leaving 17 bases between. CDR3 length: 16 amino acids. CDR3 in DNA: TGCGCCAGCAGCTTGGGAACTTACAGGGCTCCGGGGGAGCTGTTTTTT. Its translation is CASSLGTYRAPGELFF.

This clonotype came up a few times. This chain uses TRBV7-2 with TRBJ2-1; D call uncertain. The CDR3 contains 18 residues. Trimming removed 2 bases at V and 0 bases at J, with 17 bases between. Germline CDR1 reads SGHTA; CDR2 reads FQGNSA. CDR3 loop: CASSLRTSSLSSYNEQFF. In DNA, the CDR3 is TGTGCCAGCAGCTTACGCACAAGTTCTCTAAGCTCCTACAATGAGCAGTTCTTC.